This TCR beta chain was captured by sequencing in a study of blood T cells in healthy people across ages. As regards this clonotype: What it binds is unknown.

The study's findings and limits: In the absence of known donor CMV status, changes in expanded clonotypes were possibly confounded. A roughly linear age-dependent decrease characterized TCR beta diversity per million T cells. Naive T cell percentage showed a strong correlation with TCR beta diversity.

It was with a sample-barcoded 5' primer and a J-beta primer mix that a second PCR of about 6 to 12 cycles was run. A 12-random-nucleotide template-switch adaptor tagged each cDNA molecule. TCRdb reanalysed the 5' RACE reads using MiXCR and keeps one entry per CDR3 protein. Counted here are hundreds of thousands of distinct CDR3 sequences, roughly 50% occurring once; the ten biggest clones make up over 35%. There are 15 residues in the CDR3. The V gene's germline CDR1 is SNHLY and CDR2 FYNNEI. The V and J ends lost 0 bases and 3 bases respectively, with 11 bases between them. The TCR originated in a man in his 60s in good health. The rearrangement links TRBV2 to TRBJ2-5; D is unclear. Sequenced sample: blood. The CDR3 coding sequence is TGTGCCAGCAGTGAAGCGTATCAGGTGAAAGAGACCCAGTACTTC. It translates to CASSEAYQVKETQYF. Based on the CDR3 plus reference TRBV2 and TRBJ2-5, the full variable domain is EPEVTQTPSHQVTQMGQEVILRCVPISNHLYFYWYRQILGQKVEFLVSFYNNEISEKSEIFDDQFSVERPDGSNFTLKIRSTKLEDSAMYFCASSEAYQVKETQYFGPGTRLLVL.